This T cell receptor (beta chain) emerged from a study of blood T cell repertoires in COVID-19. Study as a whole: Acute and convalescent COVID-19 samples came from the United States, Italy and Spain. In each case, the material was cDNA or gDNA derived from T cells, B-cell-depleted T cells, or PBMCs.

Per the original data handling: Researchers report that nucleated cell counts were estimated from reference gene primer amplification. Some clones are missing from TCRdb's copy, which holds only in-frame ones; the method was immunoSEQ multiplex PCR. V and J calls plus clone size are reproduced from that table; the DNA served to infer D and trimming. The table shows 250,000 or so clones, with about 86% occurring only once. In its sample, this clone was seen once. The sequencing sample was made of peripheral blood. This TCR derives from a man older than 75 with acute or convalescent COVID-19.

Here the CDR3 reads CASSRGTAGRQPQHF. As DNA, the CDR3 is TGCGCCAGCAGCCGGGGGACGGCGGGTAGGCAGCCCCAGCATTTT. V and J are TRBV10-1 and TRBJ1-5, with D perhaps TRBD1 (5 bases). Germline assignment: CDR1 WNHNN and CDR2 SYGVQD (reference sequence). CDR3 length: 15 residues. V lost 6 bases and J lost 7, with 19 bases in between.